This T cell receptor (beta chain) came from a study of cytomegalovirus exposure and HLA in healthy donors. The method was immunoSEQ multiplex PCR; TCRdb's version includes in-frame clones alone and lacks a portion of them. The profile shows 100,000 to 150,000 clones, around 92% of them singletons. With regard to this clone: Its specificity is not known.

Regarding the study as a whole: The study recorded around 160 TCR beta chains that were cytomegalovirus-associated. The majority of TCR sequences were rare, yet some public TCRs appeared in many donors.

Input material: PBMCs. The TCR sequence derives from a young man in good health and CMV-seronegative.

This CDR3 is CASSVVDGGGELFF. The CDR3 nucleotides are TGTGCCAGCAGCGTAGTCGACGGCGGCGGGGAGCTGTTTTTT. The chain employs TRBV9 and TRBJ2-2; D ambiguous. Germline CDR1 and CDR2: SGDLS and YYNGEE. There are 14 residues in the CDR3. V was shortened by 0 bases and J by 7 bases, with 10 bases between the two germline ends.